The rows below give T cell receptor beta chains drawn from one sample of a study of blood T cell repertoires in COVID-19. TCRdb's table, derived via immunoSEQ multiplex PCR, lists solely in-frame clones and lacks some. The sample has roughly 670,000 clones, approximately 90% seen once. The specimen sequenced was peripheral blood. These receptors were obtained from a woman aged 18-29 years with acute or convalescent COVID-19. CDR3s leave out the opening cysteine and the closing phenylalanine or tryptophan.

>TRBJ2-7|TRBV3-1/TRBV3-2
ASSQGGRPRGYEQY
>TRBJ2-3|TRBV7-9
ASSSYRDRSLNTQY
>TRBJ1-3|TRBV9
ASSGQGAGNTIY
>TRBJ1-2|TRBV5-1
ASSFGQGLSQGYGYT
>TRBJ1-1|TRBV10-3
AISHEFTEAF
>TRBJ1-2|TRBV24-1
ATSGYRGGNYGYT
>TRBJ2-6|TRBV15
ATSRGASQPGANVLT
>TRBJ1-1|TRBV2
ASSGTGGMNTEAF
>TRBJ1-1|TRBV11-2
ASSLVGQGGMNTEAF
>TRBJ2-1|TRBV11-3
ASSLGADYYNEQF
>TRBJ1-2|TRBV12-3/TRBV12-4
ASSLIGLGGYT
>TRBJ1-4|TRBV5-4
ASSSNTGATNEKLF
>TRBJ1-2|TRBV7-6
ASSLEWSKTGNWGYT
>TRBJ1-5|TRBV18
ASSLGGGVNQPQH
>TRBJ1-5|TRBV28
ASSLEGTGVGSNQPQH
>TRBJ2-7|TRBV6-1
ASSERGGGSTPFSYEQY
>TRBJ1-1|TRBV27
ASSLQGTQGGTEAF
>TRBJ1-2|TRBV4-1
ASSQGAGSYGYT
>TRBJ1-6|TRBV28
ASSLTGTGNSPLH
>TRBJ1-4|TRBV15
ATSYRRSTNEKLF
>TRBJ2-1|TRBV21-1
ASSNTPGQGFNEQF
>TRBJ2-2|TRBV7-9
ASSSRRFTGELF
>TRBJ1-1|TRBV12-3/TRBV12-4
ASSRTGVTSF
>TRBJ1-2|TRBV4-1
ASSQENTIVLDYGYT
>TRBJ2-7|TRBV11-2
ASSLAAGFEQY
>TRBJ2-3|TRBV24-1
ATSGWTSTDTQY
>TRBJ1-1|TRBV7-4
ASSLGGGSTEAF
>TRBJ2-2|TRBV7-2
ASSLVGANTGELF
>TRBJ2-5|TRBV6-5
ASRDGTGVRETQY